What follows describes a single TCR beta chain. Its antigen is as yet unknown. J gave up 1 base and V 4 bases, and 6 bases lay outside the gene matches. This CDR3 contains 16 residues. Germline CDR1 SGDLS, CDR2 YYNGEE. Researchers ran the PCR with 60 Vbeta and 13 Jbeta primers. Sequencing was performed with immunoSEQ multiplex PCR; in TCRdb, only in-frame clones are kept and a portion is missing. The table lists more than 90,000 clones, around 83% of them singletons, with over 20% in the top ten. This record comes from a study of cytomegalovirus exposure and HLA in healthy donors. Turning to the study itself: T cells numbering about 179 million yielded fewer than 140 million unique TCR beta sequences in an earlier analysis. Study-level points and caveats: The records held CMV serostatus as the only immune exposure information.

This sequence originates from a man aged 30-40 years in good health and CMV-seropositive. This chain connects TRBV9 to TRBJ2-2; 8 bases line up with TRBD2. Sequencing was performed on PBMCs. The CDR3 loop is CASSPFSGMNTGELFF. In DNA, the CDR3 is TGTGCCAGCAGCCCTTTTAGCGGGATGAACACCGGGGAGCTGTTTTTT.